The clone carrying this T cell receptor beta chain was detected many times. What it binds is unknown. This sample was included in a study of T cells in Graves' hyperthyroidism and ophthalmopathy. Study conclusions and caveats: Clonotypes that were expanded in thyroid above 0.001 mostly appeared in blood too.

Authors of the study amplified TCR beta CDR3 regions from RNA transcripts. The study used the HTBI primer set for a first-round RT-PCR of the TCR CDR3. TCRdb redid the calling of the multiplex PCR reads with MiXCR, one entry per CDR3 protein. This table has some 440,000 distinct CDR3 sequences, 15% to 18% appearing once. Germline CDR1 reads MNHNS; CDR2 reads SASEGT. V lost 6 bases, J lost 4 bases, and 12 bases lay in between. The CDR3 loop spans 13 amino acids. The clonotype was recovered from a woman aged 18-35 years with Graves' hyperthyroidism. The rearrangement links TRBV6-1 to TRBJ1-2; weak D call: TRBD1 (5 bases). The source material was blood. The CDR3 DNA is TGTGCCAGCAGGGGCCAGGGCGGCTATGGCTACACCTTC. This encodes CASRGQGGYGYTF.